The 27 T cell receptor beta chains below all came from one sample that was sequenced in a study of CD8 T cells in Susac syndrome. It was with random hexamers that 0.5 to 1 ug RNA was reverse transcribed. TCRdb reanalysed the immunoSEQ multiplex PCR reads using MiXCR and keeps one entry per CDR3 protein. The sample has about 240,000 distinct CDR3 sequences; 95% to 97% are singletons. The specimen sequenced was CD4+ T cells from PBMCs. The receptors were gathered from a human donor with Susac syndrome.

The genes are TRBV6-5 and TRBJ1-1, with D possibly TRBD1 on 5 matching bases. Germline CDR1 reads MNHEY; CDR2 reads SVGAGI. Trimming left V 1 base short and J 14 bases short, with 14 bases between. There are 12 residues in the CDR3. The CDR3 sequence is CASSYWQGRKFF. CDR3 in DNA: TGTGCCAGCAGTTACTGGCAGGGACGTAAGTTCTTT.

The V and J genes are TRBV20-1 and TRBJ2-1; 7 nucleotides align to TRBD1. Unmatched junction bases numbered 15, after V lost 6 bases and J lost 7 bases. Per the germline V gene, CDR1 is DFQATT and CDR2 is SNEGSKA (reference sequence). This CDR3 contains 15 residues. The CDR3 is CSALLMGQWVNEQFF. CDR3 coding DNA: TGCAGTGCGCTTTTGATGGGACAGTGGGTGAATGAGCAGTTCTTC.

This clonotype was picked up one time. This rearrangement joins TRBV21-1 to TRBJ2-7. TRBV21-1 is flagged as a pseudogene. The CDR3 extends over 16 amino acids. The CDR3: CASSKGTPGRSYEQYF. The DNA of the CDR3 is TGTGCCAGCAGCAAAGGGACTCCTGGTAGGAGCTACGAGCAGTACTTC.

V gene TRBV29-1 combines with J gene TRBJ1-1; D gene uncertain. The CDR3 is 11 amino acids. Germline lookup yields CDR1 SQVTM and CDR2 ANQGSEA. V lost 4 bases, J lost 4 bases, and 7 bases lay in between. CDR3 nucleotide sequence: TGCAGCGTTGCGTGGGGCACTGAAGCTTTCTTT. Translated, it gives CSVAWGTEAFF.

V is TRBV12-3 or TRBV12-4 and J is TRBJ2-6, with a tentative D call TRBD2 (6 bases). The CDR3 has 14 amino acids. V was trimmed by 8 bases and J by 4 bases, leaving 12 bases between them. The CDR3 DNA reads TGTGCCAGCTTGGGTGCGGGAGGGGCCAACGTCCTGACTTTC. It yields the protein CASLGAGGANVLTF.

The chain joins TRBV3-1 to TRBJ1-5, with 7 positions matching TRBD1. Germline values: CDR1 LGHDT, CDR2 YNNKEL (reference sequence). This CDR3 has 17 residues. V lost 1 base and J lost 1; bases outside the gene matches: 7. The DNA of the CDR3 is TGTGCCAGCAGCCAAGGGGCGGGGGACAGAAGCAATCAGCCCCAGCATTTT. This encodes CASSQGAGDRSNQPQHF.

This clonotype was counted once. Written as DNA, the CDR3 is TGTGCCAGCAGAACGATTGGGTGGGAGACCCAGTACTTC. This codes for CASRTIGWETQYF. The rearrangement uses TRBV12-3 or TRBV12-4 and TRBJ2-5; D call uncertain. Trimming removed 6 bases from V and 5 bases from J, with 13 bases in between. The CDR3 has 13 residues.

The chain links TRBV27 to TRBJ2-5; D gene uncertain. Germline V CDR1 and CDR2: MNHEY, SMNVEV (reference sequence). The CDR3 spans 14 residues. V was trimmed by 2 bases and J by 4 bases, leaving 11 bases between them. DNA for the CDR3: TGTGCCAGCAGTTTAGGAAAGTGGGGAGAGACCCAGTACTTC. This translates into CASSLGKWGETQYF.

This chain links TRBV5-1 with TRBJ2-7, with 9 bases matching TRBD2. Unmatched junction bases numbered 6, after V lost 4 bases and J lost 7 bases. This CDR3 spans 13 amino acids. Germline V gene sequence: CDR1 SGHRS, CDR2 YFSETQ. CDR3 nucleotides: TGCGCCAGCAGCAAAGGGACTAGCTGGGAGCAGTACTTC. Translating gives CASSKGTSWEQYF.

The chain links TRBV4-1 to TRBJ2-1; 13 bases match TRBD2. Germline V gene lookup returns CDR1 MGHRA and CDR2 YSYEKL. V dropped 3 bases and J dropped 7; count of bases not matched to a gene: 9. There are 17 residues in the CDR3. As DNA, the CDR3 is TGCGCCAGCAGCCACGCGACTAGCGGGGGGCTTCGGAATGAGCAGTTCTTC. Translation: CASSHATSGGLRNEQFF.

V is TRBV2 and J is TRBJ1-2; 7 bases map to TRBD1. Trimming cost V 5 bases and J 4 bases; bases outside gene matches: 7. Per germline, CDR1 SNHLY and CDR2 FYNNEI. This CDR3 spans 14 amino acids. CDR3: CASSSDRASYGYTF. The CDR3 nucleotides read TGTGCCAGCAGTTCCGACAGGGCGTCCTATGGCTACACCTTC. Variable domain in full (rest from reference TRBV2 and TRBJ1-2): EPEVTQTPSHQVTQMGQEVILRCVPISNHLYFYWYRQILGQKVEFLVSFYNNEISEKSEIFDDQFSVERPDGSNFTLKIRSTKLEDSAMYFCASSSDRASYGYTFGSGTRLTVV.

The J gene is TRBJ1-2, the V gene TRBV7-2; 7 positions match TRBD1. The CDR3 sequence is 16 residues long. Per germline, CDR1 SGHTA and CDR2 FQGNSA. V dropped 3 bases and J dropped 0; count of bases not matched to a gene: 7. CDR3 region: CASSFTTGNPNYGYTF. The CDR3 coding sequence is TGTGCCAGCAGCTTCACGACAGGGAACCCTAACTATGGCTACACCTTC. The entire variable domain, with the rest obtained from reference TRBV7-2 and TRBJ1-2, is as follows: GAGVSQSPSNKVTEKGKDVELRCDPISGHTALYWYRQSLGQGLEFLIYFQGNSAPDKSGLPSDRFSAERTGGSVSTLTIQRTQQEDSAVYLCASSFTTGNPNYGYTFGSGTRLTVV.

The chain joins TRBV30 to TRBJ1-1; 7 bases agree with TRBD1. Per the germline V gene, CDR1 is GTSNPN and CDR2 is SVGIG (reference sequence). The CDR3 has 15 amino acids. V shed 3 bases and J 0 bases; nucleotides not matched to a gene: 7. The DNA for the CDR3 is TGTGCCTGGAGCCCTAAGACAGGGATGAACACTGAAGCTTTCTTT. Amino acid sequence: CAWSPKTGMNTEAFF.

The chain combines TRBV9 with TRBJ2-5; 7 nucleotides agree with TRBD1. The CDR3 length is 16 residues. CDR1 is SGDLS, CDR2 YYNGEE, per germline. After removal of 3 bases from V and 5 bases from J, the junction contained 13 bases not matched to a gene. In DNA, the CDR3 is TGTGCCAGCAGCGCCGAGGGACAGCCCAGCAGGGAGACCCAGTACTTC. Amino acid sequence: CASSAEGQPSRETQYF.

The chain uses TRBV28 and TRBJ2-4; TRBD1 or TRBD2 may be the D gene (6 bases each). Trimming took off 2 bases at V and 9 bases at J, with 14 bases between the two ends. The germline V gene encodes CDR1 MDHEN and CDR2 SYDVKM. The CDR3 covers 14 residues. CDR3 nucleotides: TGTGCCAGCAGTTTACGATTACAGGGAGGCATTCAGTACTTC. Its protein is CASSLRLQGGIQYF.

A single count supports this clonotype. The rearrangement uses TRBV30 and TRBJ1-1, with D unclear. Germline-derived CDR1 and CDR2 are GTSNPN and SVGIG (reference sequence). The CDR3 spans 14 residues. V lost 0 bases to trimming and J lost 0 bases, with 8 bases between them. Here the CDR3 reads CAWSVIEMNTEAFF. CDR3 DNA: TGTGCCTGGAGTGTGATAGAAATGAACACTGAAGCTTTCTTT.

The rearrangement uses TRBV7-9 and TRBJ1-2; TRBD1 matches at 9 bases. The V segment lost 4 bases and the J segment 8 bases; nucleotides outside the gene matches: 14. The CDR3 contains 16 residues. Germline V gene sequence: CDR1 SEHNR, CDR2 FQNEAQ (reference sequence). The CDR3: CASSSNRWDRVNGYTF. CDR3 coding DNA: TGTGCCAGCAGCTCCAACCGATGGGACAGGGTCAACGGCTACACCTTC.

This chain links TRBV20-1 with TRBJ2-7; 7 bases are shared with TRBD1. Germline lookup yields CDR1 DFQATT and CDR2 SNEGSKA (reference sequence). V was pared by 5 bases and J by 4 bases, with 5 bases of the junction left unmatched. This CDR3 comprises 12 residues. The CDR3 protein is CSAARQGYEQYF. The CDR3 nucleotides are TGCAGTGCTGCAAGACAGGGTTACGAGCAGTACTTC.

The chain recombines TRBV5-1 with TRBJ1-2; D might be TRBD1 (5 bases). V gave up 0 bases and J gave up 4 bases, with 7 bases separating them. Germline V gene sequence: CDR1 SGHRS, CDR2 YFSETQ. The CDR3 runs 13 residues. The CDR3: CASSLGQIYGYTF. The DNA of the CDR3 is TGCGCCAGCAGCTTGGGACAGATCTATGGCTACACCTTC.

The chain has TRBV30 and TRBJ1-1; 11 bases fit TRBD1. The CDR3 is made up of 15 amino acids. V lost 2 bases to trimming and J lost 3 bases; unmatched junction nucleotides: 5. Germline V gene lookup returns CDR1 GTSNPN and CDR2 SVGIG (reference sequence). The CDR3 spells CAWSTPGQGDTEAFF. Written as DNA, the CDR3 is TGTGCCTGGAGTACTCCGGGACAGGGGGACACTGAAGCTTTCTTT. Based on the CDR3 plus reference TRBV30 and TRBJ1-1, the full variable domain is SQTIHQWPATLVQPVGSPLSLECTVEGTSNPNLYWYRQAAGRGLQLLFYSVGIGQISSEVPQNLSASRPQDRQFILSSKKLLLSDSGFYLCAWSTPGQGDTEAFFGQGTRLTVV.

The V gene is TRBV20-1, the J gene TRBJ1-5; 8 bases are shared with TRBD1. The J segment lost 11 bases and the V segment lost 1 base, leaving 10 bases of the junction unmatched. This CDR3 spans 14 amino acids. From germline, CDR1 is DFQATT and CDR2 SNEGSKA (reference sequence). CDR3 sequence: CSARATGATVSQHF. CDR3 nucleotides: TGCAGTGCTAGAGCGACAGGGGCCACGGTATCCCAGCATTTT.

Written as DNA, the CDR3 is TGCAGTGCTACCCGGGACAGGGGAGAGACCCAGTACTTC. Its protein is CSATRDRGETQYF. The gene calls are TRBV20-1 and TRBJ2-5; 10 bases line up with TRBD1. CDR3 length: 13 residues. V gave up 4 bases and J gave up 4 bases; unmatched junction bases: 3. Germline CDR1 is DFQATT and CDR2 is SNEGSKA (reference sequence).

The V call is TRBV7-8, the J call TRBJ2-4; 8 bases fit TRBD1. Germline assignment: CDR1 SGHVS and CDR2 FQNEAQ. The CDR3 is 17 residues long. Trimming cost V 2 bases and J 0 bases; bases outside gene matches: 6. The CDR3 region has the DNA TGTGCCAGCAGCTTACTCCAGGGGGCCCTAGCCAAAAACATTCAGTACTTC. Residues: CASSLLQGALAKNIQYF.

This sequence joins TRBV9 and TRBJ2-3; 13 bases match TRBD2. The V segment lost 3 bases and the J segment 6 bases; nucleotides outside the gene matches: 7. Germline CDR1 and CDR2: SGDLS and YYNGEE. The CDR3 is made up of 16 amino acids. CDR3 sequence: CASSARLAGGWDTQYF. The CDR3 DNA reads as TGTGCCAGCAGCGCCCGACTAGCGGGAGGTTGGGATACGCAGTATTTT.

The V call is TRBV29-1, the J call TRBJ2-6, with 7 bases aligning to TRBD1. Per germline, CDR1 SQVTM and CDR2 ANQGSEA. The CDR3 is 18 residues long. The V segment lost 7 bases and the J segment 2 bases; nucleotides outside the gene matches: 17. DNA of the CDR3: TGCAGCGCCTTAAACAGGGGTTCTGGCTCGCCTGGGGCCAACGTCCTGACTTTC. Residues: CSALNRGSGSPGANVLTF.

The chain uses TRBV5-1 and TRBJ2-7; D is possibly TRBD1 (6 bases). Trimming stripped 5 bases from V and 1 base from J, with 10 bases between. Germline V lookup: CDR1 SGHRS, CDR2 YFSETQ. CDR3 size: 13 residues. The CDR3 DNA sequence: TGCGCCAGCAGTCGGGACAAGTCCTACGAGCAGTACTTC. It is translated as CASSRDKSYEQYF.

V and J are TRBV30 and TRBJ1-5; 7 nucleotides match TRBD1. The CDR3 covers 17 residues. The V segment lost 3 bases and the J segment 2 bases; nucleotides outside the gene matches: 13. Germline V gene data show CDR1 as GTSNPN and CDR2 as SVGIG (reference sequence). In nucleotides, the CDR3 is TGTGCCTGGAGCCGGGGAGGACAGGTCTTTCGCAATCAGCCCCAGCATTTT. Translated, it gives CAWSRGGQVFRNQPQHF.